A selection of T cell receptor beta chains follows, all from one sample in a study of blood T cell repertoires in COVID-19. Produced via immunoSEQ multiplex PCR; TCRdb's table is partial and in-frame only. The table shows around 200,000 clones, with roughly 90% occurring only once. The sample consisted of PBMCs or T cells enriched from blood (not recorded which). The receptors derive from a woman in her thirties or forties with acute COVID-19. Each CDR3 is given with its conserved first and last residue. D genes are given only for firm matches. Clone size is given for some rows only: seen once, a few or many times, or a class if the clone is expanded.

NA,NA,TRBV14,TRBJ2-2,TGTGCCAGCAGCCGAGGACAACCGGGCGGGGAGCTGTTTTTT,CASSRGQPGGELFF
NA,TRBD1,TRBV5-1,TRBJ1-1,TGCGCCAGCAGCTTAAAACCGACAGGGGTCGAGAACACTGAAGCTTTCTTT,CASSLKPTGVENTEAFF
once,NA,TRBV18,TRBJ1-1,TGTGCCAGCTCACCACCGGGGCGAAAGAACACTGAAGCTTTCTTT,CASSPPGRKNTEAFF
NA,NA,TRBV7-9,TRBJ1-5,TGTGCCAGCAGCCCGACCTCGACAGGACCCAATCAGCCCCAGCATTTT,CASSPTSTGPNQPQHF
NA,TRBD1,TRBV19,TRBJ1-1,TGTGCCAGTAGTATGGCCGGGGACAGGCGCCGGGCCACTGAAGCTTTCTTT,CASSMAGDRRRATEAFF
few,NA,TRBV4-1,TRBJ1-2,TGCGCCAGCAGCCAAGAAGTGTTCAGAGGCTACACCTTC,CASSQEVFRGYTF
NA,NA,TRBV19,TRBJ2-1,TGTGCCAGTACCCACAGCTGGTCCTACAATGAGCAGTTCTTC,CASTHSWSYNEQFF
NA,TRBD2,TRBV4-3,TRBJ2-5,TGCGCCAGCAGCCAAGATCAGATAGCGGGGGGTGGGGAGACCCAGTACTTC,CASSQDQIAGGGETQYF
NA,TRBD1,TRBV2,TRBJ2-3,TGTGCCAGCAGTTTAAAGGGACAGGGCTCGAGCACAGATACGCAGTATTTT,CASSLKGQGSSTDTQYF
NA,TRBD1,TRBV19,TRBJ1-1,TGTGCCAGTAGTATCTCGGGGGACAGGGTCGGTCGGAGAACGTGGACTGAAGCTTTCTTT,CASSISGDRVGRRTWTEAFF
NA,NA,TRBV10-1,TRBJ1-1,TGCGCCAGCAGTGAGAGACGGGCGGGGGGTGAAGCTTTCTTT,CASSERRAGGEAFF
NA,NA,TRBV6-6,TRBJ1-1,TGTGCCAGCAATGAGGGCCCGGGCACTGAAGCTTTCTTT,CASNEGPGTEAFF
NA,TRBD1,TRBV19,TRBJ1-1,TGTGCCAGTAGTACGACAGGGGTAGGTGAAGCTTTCTTT,CASSTTGVGEAFF
NA,TRBD2,TRBV9,TRBJ2-1,TGTGCCAGCACCCAAATTGGGACTAGCCTCAATGAGCAGTTCTTC,CASTQIGTSLNEQFF
NA,TRBD1,TRBV5-1,TRBJ1-2,TGCGCCAGCAGCCGGGGACAGGCTGAAGCCAACTATGGCTACACCTTC,CASSRGQAEANYGYTF
NA,NA,TRBV12-5,TRBJ2-7,TGTGCTAGTGGTTTGGTACCGACAGGCGGAGACCCCTACGAGCAGTACTTC,CASGLVPTGGDPYEQYF
NA,NA,TRBV18,TRBJ1-2,TGTGCCAGCTCACCGCCGACACTGCCCGGTGGCTACACCTTC,CASSPPTLPGGYTF
once,NA,TRBV6-4,TRBJ1-5,TGTGCCAGCAGTGACTGGGCAGGGAAGACCCAGCATTTT,CASSDWAGKTQHF
NA,NA,TRBV5-1,TRBJ1-4,TGCGCCAGCAGCTTGGACGGGGGTATTAATGAAAAACTGTTTTTT,CASSLDGGINEKLFF
NA,TRBD1,TRBV5-4,TRBJ1-2,TGTGCCAGCAGCTTGGCCGGGACAGGGGCCTATGGCTACACCTTC,CASSLAGTGAYGYTF
once,NA,TRBV5-1,TRBJ1-3,TGCGCCAGCAGCCCAGCCCAGGGGAGTGGAGGAAACACCATATATTTT,CASSPAQGSGGNTIYF
NA,TRBD2,TRBV5-4,TRBJ2-3,TGTGCCAGCAGCGGATCTACTAGCGAGTCTAGAGATACGCAGTATTTT,CASSGSTSESRDTQYF
NA,NA,TRBV7-9,TRBJ1-5,TGTGCCAGCAGCCAGGGGTACAATCAGCCCCAGCATTTT,CASSQGYNQPQHF